The next 25 T cell receptor beta chains were all read from a single sample in a study of blood T cell repertoires in COVID-19. Produced via immunoSEQ multiplex PCR; TCRdb's table is partial and in-frame only. The table has approximately 140,000 clones, 87% seen once; the top ten hold approximately 3.7%. Sequenced sample: PBMCs or T cells enriched from blood (not recorded which). Receptors originate from a woman aged 40 to 50 who had been exposed to COVID-19.

The CDR3 region has the DNA TGTGCCAGCAGCAAGGCCCACTACGGAAGCGAGCGGGAGTCCTACGAGCAGTACTTC. The encoded protein is CASSKAHYGSERESYEQYF. The chain is built from TRBV21-1 and TRBJ2-7; the DNA was not compared with TRBD2, the D call given in the table. TRBV21-1 is a pseudogene. This CDR3 is 19 amino acids long.

V is TRBV19 and J is TRBJ1-2; a weak D match, TRBD1 (6 bases). The CDR3 sequence is 10 residues long. V dropped 8 bases and J dropped 8 bases, with 9 bases sitting between them. Germline V CDR1 and CDR2: LNHDA, SQIVND (reference sequence). In DNA, the CDR3 is TGTGCCAGTGGGGGCTACGGCTACACCTTC. It is translated as CASGGYGYTF.

The V call is TRBV6-5, the J call TRBJ1-5; 8 bases are shared with TRBD1. There are 14 residues in the CDR3. Germline-derived CDR1 and CDR2 are MNHEY and SVGAGI. V dropped 5 bases and J dropped 7; count of bases not matched to a gene: 7. CDR3: CASSNGQGGQPQHF. Here the CDR3 DNA reads TGTGCCAGCAGTAACGGACAGGGCGGGCAGCCCCAGCATTTT.

The chain uses TRBV2 and TRBJ2-7; D unclear. The CDR3 has 14 amino acids. The V and J ends lost 6 bases and 2 bases respectively, with 14 bases between them. The V gene's germline CDR1 is SNHLY and CDR2 FYNNEI. CDR3 amino acids: CASRTTDRAYEQYF. For the CDR3, the DNA is TGTGCCAGCAGGACCACAGACCGCGCCTACGAGCAGTACTTC. Together with reference TRBV2 and TRBJ2-7, the CDR3 gives the full variable domain: EPEVTQTPSHQVTQMGQEVILRCVPISNHLYFYWYRQILGQKVEFLVSFYNNEISEKSEIFDDQFSVERPDGSNFTLKIRSTKLEDSAMYFCASRTTDRAYEQYFGPGTRLTVT.

This chain links TRBV6-1 with TRBJ2-1; D unresolved. Germline V CDR1 and CDR2: MNHNS, SASEGT. CDR3 size: 14 residues. V shed 1 base and J shed 6 bases, with 10 bases lying between them. CDR3 in DNA: TGTGCCAGCAGTGAAGTGGCTAGACGCAATGAGCAGTTCTTC. It translates to CASSEVARRNEQFF.

The chain links TRBV10-1 to TRBJ2-2; 9 bases match TRBD2. CDR1 and CDR2 (germline): WNHNN, SYGVQD (reference sequence). There are 18 residues in the CDR3. The trim removed 3 bases at V and 0 bases at J, leaving 8 bases unmatched. The CDR3 DNA reads as TGCGCCAGCAGTGACTCGGCGGGAGGGCCTGCGAACACCGGGGAGCTGTTTTTT. Amino acids: CASSDSAGGPANTGELFF.

The chain couples TRBV4-2 to TRBJ1-2; D is perhaps TRBD1 (5 bases). The CDR3 length is 13 residues. CDR1 and CDR2 from the germline V gene are LGHNA and YNFKEQ. V was trimmed by 6 bases and J by 7 bases, leaving 15 bases between them. DNA of the CDR3: TGTGCCAGCAGGCCCGCCAGGGCAGGTGGCTACACCTTC. Its protein product is CASRPARAGGYTF.

The chain is built from TRBV19 and TRBJ2-2; D remains unclear. Looked up from germline, CDR1 is LNHDA and CDR2 is SQIVND (reference sequence). The CDR3 spans 14 residues. V lost 3 bases, J lost 5 bases, and 10 bases lay in between. The CDR3 reads CASSIRTRTGELFF. CDR3 DNA sequence: TGTGCCAGTAGTATTCGAACCCGGACCGGGGAGCTGTTTTTT.

The chain carries TRBV2 and TRBJ1-6; no firm D call. The CDR3 is made up of 14 amino acids. Trimming left V 10 bases short and J 7 bases short, with 17 bases between. Germline CDR1 is SNHLY and CDR2 is FYNNEI. CDR3 in amino acids: CAIPANSENSPLHF. The DNA of the CDR3 is TGTGCCATCCCGGCCAACTCGGAGAATTCACCCCTCCACTTT.

The rearrangement links TRBV4-3 to TRBJ1-6, with 7 positions matching TRBD1. J gave up 4 bases and V 4 bases, and 1 base lay outside the gene matches. The CDR3 consists of 14 residues. Germline V gives CDR1 LGHNA, CDR2 YSLEER. CDR3 loop: CASSPTGYNSPLHF. CDR3 DNA: TGCGCCAGCAGCCCGACAGGGTATAATTCACCCCTCCACTTT.

The chain couples TRBV5-1 to TRBJ1-4; 7 bases are a match to TRBD1. The CDR3 extends over 17 amino acids. CDR1 is SGHRS and CDR2 is YFSETQ in the germline V gene. The V and J ends lost 0 bases and 1 base, in that order; junction bases with no gene match: 6. The CDR3 sequence is CASSLEGAARTNEKLFF. CDR3 bases: TGCGCCAGCAGCTTGGAGGGGGCAGCGAGAACTAATGAAAAACTGTTTTTT.

The genes are TRBV2 and TRBJ1-4; 10 bases fit TRBD1. V shed 7 bases, J shed 1 base, and the junction held 3 bases outside the gene matches. Looked up from germline, CDR1 is SNHLY and CDR2 is FYNNEI. The CDR3 extends over 15 amino acids. The CDR3 loop is CASTRDRGTNEKLFF. The CDR3 nucleotides read TGTGCCAGCACCCGGGACAGGGGAACTAATGAAAAACTGTTTTTT.

The rearrangement joins TRBV27 to TRBJ2-7; D not certain. Germline V gives CDR1 MNHEY, CDR2 SMNVEV (reference sequence). CDR3 length equals 15 residues. V gave up 2 bases and J gave up 0 bases, with 11 bases separating them. The chain's CDR3 is CASSLKLSVSYEQYF. The CDR3 DNA reads as TGTGCCAGCAGTTTAAAGCTCTCGGTCTCCTACGAGCAGTACTTC.

This CDR3 is CASRGQGIYEQYF. The DNA of the CDR3 is TGCGCCAGCAGGGGCCAGGGTATCTACGAGCAGTACTTC. The rearrangement links TRBV10-1 to TRBJ2-7, with D maybe TRBD1 (5 bases). Germline V gene sequence: CDR1 WNHNN, CDR2 SYGVQD (reference sequence). This CDR3 is 13 amino acids long. Trimming cost V 6 bases and J 3 bases, with 12 bases left between them.

The rearrangement uses TRBV19 and TRBJ1-1; TRBD1 is a possible D gene (6 bases). The germline CDR1 and CDR2 sequences are LNHDA and SQIVND (reference sequence). The V end lost 6 bases, the J end lost 5 bases, and 16 bases lay between the germline ends. This CDR3 comprises 14 residues. The CDR3 nucleotides are TGTGCCAGTAGCAAAACAGGGTTTTATACTGAAGCTTTCTTT. This gives the protein CASSKTGFYTEAFF.

This clone has just one count. V is TRBV11-3 and J is TRBJ2-3; D unresolved. CDR1 and CDR2 from the germline V gene are SGHNT and YENEEA. The CDR3 extends over 13 amino acids. Trimming removed 5 bases from V and 2 bases from J, with 8 bases in between. CDR3 in amino acids: CASSATSTDTQYF. The CDR3 coding sequence is TGTGCCAGCAGCGCCACATCCACAGATACGCAGTATTTT. Complete variable domain (other parts from reference TRBV11-3 and TRBJ2-3): EAGVVQSPRYKIIEKKQPVAFWCNPISGHNTLYWYLQNLGQGPELLIRYENEEAVDDSQLPKDRFSAERLKGVDSTLKIQPAELGDSAVYLCASSATSTDTQYFGPGTRLTVL.

The chain couples TRBV29-1 to TRBJ1-1; no reliable D call. The CDR3 runs 14 residues. V was pared by 3 bases and J by 1 base, with 12 bases between. Per germline, CDR1 SQVTM and CDR2 ANQGSEA. The CDR3 DNA follows: TGCAGCGTTGAGACATATACAGAGAACACTGAAGCTTTCTTT. It codes for CSVETYTENTEAFF.

The rearrangement uses TRBV21-1 and TRBJ1-5; the D segment call TRBD1 is taken from the table without a DNA check. TRBV21-1 is a recognized pseudogene. The CDR3 totals 17 residues. The DNA of the CDR3 is TGTGCCAGCAGCAAAGCGTTGGGGACAGAGTGCAATCAGCCCCAGCATTTT. Protein: CASSKALGTECNQPQHF.

The rearrangement links TRBV7-6 to TRBJ2-3; 13 nucleotides agree with TRBD2. Germline-derived CDR1 and CDR2 are SGHVS and FNYEAQ. The CDR3 totals 17 residues. Unmatched junction bases numbered 6, after V lost 6 bases and J lost 0 bases. The CDR3 bases are TGTGCCAGCAGTCCGGGACTAGCGGGAAGTAGCACAGATACGCAGTATTTT. Translation: CASSPGLAGSSTDTQYF.

In DNA, the CDR3 is TGTGCCAGCAGCCAACTAGCGGGAGGGGCCCACTATGAGCAGTTCTTC. Encoded protein: CASSQLAGGAHYEQFF. The V and J genes are TRBV7-2 and TRBJ2-1; TRBD2 agrees at 13 bases. Trimming took 5 bases from V and 8 from J; bases not matched to a gene: 9. Germline V CDR1 and CDR2: SGHTA, FQGNSA. The CDR3 runs 16 residues.

The chain carries TRBV6-2 or TRBV6-3 and TRBJ1-5; D is perhaps TRBD1 (5 bases). Germline CDR1 reads MNHEY; CDR2 reads SVGEGT. Trimming took 2 bases from V and 4 from J, leaving 6 bases between them. The CDR3 runs 13 residues. Here the CDR3 reads CASSYRGNQPQHF. For the CDR3, the DNA is TGTGCCAGCAGTTACAGGGGTAATCAGCCCCAGCATTTT.

The chain couples TRBV21-1 to TRBJ1-2. TRBV21-1 corresponds to a pseudogene. The CDR3 sequence is 12 residues long. The CDR3 is CASSKYAPGYTF. CDR3 nucleotide sequence: TGTGCCAGCAGCAAGTACGCGCCTGGCTACACCTTC.

This chain uses TRBV13 with TRBJ2-2; D not resolved. Germline values: CDR1 PRHDT, CDR2 FYEKMQ (reference sequence). Trimming stripped 2 bases from V and 7 bases from J, with 5 bases between. CDR3 length: 12 residues. The CDR3 spells CASSLSGGELFF. CDR3 DNA sequence: TGTGCCAGCAGCTTATCGGGCGGGGAGCTGTTTTTT.

The CDR3 coding sequence is TGTGCCAGCAGAAGCCGAGCGGGAGACTTTAGGGTCGAGCAGTACTTC. This translates into CASRSRAGDFRVEQYF. The chain has TRBV27 and TRBJ2-7, with 8 bases identical to TRBD2. CDR1 is MNHEY and CDR2 is SMNVEV in the germline V gene (reference sequence). The CDR3 is 16 residues long. J was trimmed by 6 bases and V by 6 bases; bases with no gene match: 16.

The rearrangement links TRBV27 to TRBJ1-1; no definite D call. CDR3 length equals 18 residues. Trimming pared 7 bases from V and 0 bases from J, leaving 24 bases between. CDR1 and CDR2 (germline): MNHEY, SMNVEV (reference sequence). The CDR3 DNA sequence: TGTGCCAGCATTCTATCCGGCCGACTGACCGGCATGAACACTGAAGCTTTCTTT. Protein: CASILSGRLTGMNTEAFF.